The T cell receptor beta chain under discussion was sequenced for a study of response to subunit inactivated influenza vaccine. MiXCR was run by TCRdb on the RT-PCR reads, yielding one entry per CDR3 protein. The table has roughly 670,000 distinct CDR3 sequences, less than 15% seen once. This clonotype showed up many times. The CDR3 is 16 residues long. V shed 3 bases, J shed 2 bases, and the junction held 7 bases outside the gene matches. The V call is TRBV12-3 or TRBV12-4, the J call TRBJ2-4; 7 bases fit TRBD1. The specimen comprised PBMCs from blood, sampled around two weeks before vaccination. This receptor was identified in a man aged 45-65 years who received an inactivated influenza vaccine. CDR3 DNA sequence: TGTGCCAGCAGTTTTGTGGCAGGGGGATCCAAAAACATTCAGTACTTC. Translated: CASSFVAGGSKNIQYF.